This T cell receptor beta chain was captured by sequencing in a study of CD8 T cells in Susac syndrome. Germline V gene sequence: CDR1 DFQATT, CDR2 SNEGSKA (reference sequence). The CDR3 spans 15 residues. The junction had 10 bases not matched to a gene; V was cut back by 5 bases and J by 0 bases. The multiple sclerosis control group consisted of treatment-naive patients whose relapsing-remitting disease, which was either stable or active, fulfilled revised McDonald criteria. Random hexamers served to reverse transcribe about 0.5 to 1 ug RNA. One entry per CDR3 protein, called by TCRdb with MiXCR from the immunoSEQ multiplex PCR reads. The repertoire includes 150,000 to 180,000 distinct CDR3 sequences, approximately 94% of them detected once, and more than 0.2% sits in the top ten.

The sequencing input was CD8+ T cells from PBMCs. The receptor's source is a human donor with multiple sclerosis. The chain is built from TRBV20-1 and TRBJ2-7; 7 positions agree with TRBD1. The CDR3 spells CSAHRRGQTSYEQYF. The CDR3 coding sequence is TGCAGTGCTCATCGACGGGGACAGACCTCCTACGAGCAGTACTTC.